Each of the 4 T cell receptor beta chains below was sequenced from the same sample in a study of human T cells and chemical hapten exposure. Indicated time point: patch test 3, about 24 weeks after DPC sensitization. The treatment denotes: therapeutic diphenylcyclopropenone sensitization with weekly scalp DPC. Each CDR3 protein gets one entry after TCRdb re-called the RACE reads with MiXCR. The table lists about 71,000 distinct CDR3 sequences, roughly 10% of them singletons, with approximately 1.4% in the top ten. Sequenced material: whole blood, taken in connection with sensitization to the hapten diphenylcyclopropenone (DPC). These receptor sequences come from a woman aged 45-65 years with alopecia areata. Some clones in this sample may be carry-over from other donors' samples.

In this sample, this clonotype turned up a few times. The J gene is TRBJ1-1, the V gene TRBV29-1; D possibly corresponds to TRBD1 (6 bases). V lost 7 bases to trimming and J lost 3 bases, with 15 bases between them. This CDR3 has 13 residues. CDR1 SQVTM and CDR2 ANQGSEA come from the germline V gene. CDR3 in amino acids: CSAQGSGDTEAFF. The DNA for the CDR3 is TGCAGCGCCCAGGGGTCCGGGGACACTGAAGCTTTCTTT.

This chain uses TRBV12-3 or TRBV12-4 with TRBJ1-2; D uncertain. Trimming removed 5 bases at V and 8 bases at J, with 9 bases between. This CDR3 comprises 11 residues. The DNA for the CDR3 is TGTGCCAGCAGTCGTGGTCGGGGCTACACCTTC. Translated: CASSRGRGYTF.

The chain links TRBV28 to TRBJ2-7; TRBD2 matches 7 bases. CDR1 and CDR2 (germline): MDHEN, SYDVKM. The CDR3 spans 14 residues. The V and J ends lost 4 bases and 3 bases, in that order; junction bases with no gene match: 6. CDR3 region: CASSSGTMLYEQYF. In DNA, the CDR3 is TGTGCCAGCAGTTCTGGGACTATGCTCTACGAGCAGTACTTC.

Ten or more counts support this clonotype. The chain has TRBV5-1 and TRBJ1-4; the match to TRBD1 covers 8 bases. The V gene end was trimmed by 3 bases and the J gene end by 5 bases; junction bases not matched to a gene: 6. Per the germline V gene, CDR1 is SGHRS and CDR2 is YFSETQ. This CDR3 contains 15 residues. In nucleotides, the CDR3 is TGCGCCAGCAGCTCGGGACAGGAGATGAATGAAAAACTGTTTTTT. Protein sequence: CASSSGQEMNEKLFF.